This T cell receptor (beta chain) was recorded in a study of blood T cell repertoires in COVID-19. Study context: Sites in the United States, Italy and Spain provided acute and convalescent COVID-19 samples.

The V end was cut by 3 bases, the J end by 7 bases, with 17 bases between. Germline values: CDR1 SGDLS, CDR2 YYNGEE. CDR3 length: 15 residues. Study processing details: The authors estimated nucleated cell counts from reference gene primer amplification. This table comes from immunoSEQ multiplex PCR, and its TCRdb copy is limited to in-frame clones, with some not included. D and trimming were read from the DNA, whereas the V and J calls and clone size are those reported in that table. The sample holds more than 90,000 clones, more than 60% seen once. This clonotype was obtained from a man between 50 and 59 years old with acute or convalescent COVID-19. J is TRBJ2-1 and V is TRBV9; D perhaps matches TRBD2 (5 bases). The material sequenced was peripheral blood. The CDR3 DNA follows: TGTGCCAGCAGCGGAGGGTGGGGTCCCATTAATGAGCAGTTCTTC. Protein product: CASSGGWGPINEQFF. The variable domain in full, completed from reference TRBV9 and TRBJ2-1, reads DSGVTQTPKHLITATGQRVTLRCSPRSGDLSVYWYQQSLDQGLQFLIQYYNGEERAKGNILERFSAQQFPDLHSELNLSSLELGDSALYFCASSGGWGPINEQFFGPGTRLTVL.